What follows are 16 T cell receptor beta chains derived from one specimen sequenced in a study of CD8+CD57+ T cells in acquired aplastic anemia. Previously, flow cytometry had revealed CD8+CD57+ cell expansion in the patients chosen for sequencing. Genomic DNA served as template for TCR beta VDJ and CDR3 profiling. A single record per CDR3 protein comes from TCRdb applying MiXCR to the reads. The sample has about 240,000 distinct CDR3 sequences; 47% are singletons. Specimen: sorted CD4+, CD8+, or CD8+CD57+ T cells (not recorded which) from PBMCs. These receptors were obtained from a human donor with aplastic anemia.

The chain joins TRBV20-1 to TRBJ1-1, with TRBD1 as a possible D gene (5 bases). The CDR3 sequence is 14 residues long. The V end was cut by 2 bases, the J end by 1 base, with 11 bases between. Germline V gives CDR1 DFQATT, CDR2 SNEGSKA (reference sequence). CDR3 loop: CSARPKGRNTEAFF. Written as DNA, the CDR3 is TGCAGTGCTAGACCTAAGGGACGGAACACTGAAGCTTTCTTT.

Of note for this clonotype: With a much larger clone just one base away, this may be a read error. The chain joins TRBV5-8 to TRBJ1-1, with a possible D match to TRBD1 (5 bases). This CDR3 comprises 15 residues. Germline CDR1 is SGHTS and CDR2 is YDEGEE. CDR3 bases: TGCGCCAGCAGCCAAGGGGCAGGGACGAACACTGAAGCTTTCTTT. Translating gives CASSQGAGTNTEAFF.

The rearrangement links TRBV10-3 to TRBJ2-5, with a weak D call TRBD2 (5 bases). Per germline, CDR1 ENHRY and CDR2 SYGVKD. The V and J ends lost 4 bases and 5 bases respectively, with 11 bases between them. The CDR3 covers 13 residues. The CDR3 sequence: CAISGTGGETQYF. Written as DNA, the CDR3 is TGTGCCATCAGTGGGACCGGCGGGGAGACCCAGTACTTC.

The genes are TRBV9 and TRBJ2-7; no reliable D call. Germline V gene data show CDR1 as SGDLS and CDR2 as YYNGEE. CDR3 length equals 12 residues. Between the trimmed V and J ends, which lost 4 bases and 5 bases, there was a span of 10 bases. The CDR3 coding sequence is TGTGCCAGCAGCCTCCCCCGAGACGAGCAGTACTTC. It translates to CASSLPRDEQYF.

As regards this clonotype: This may stem from a read error, because a much larger clone lies one nucleotide away. The chain carries TRBV28 and TRBJ1-1; weak D call: TRBD1 (5 bases). The germline CDR1 and CDR2 sequences are MDHEN and SYDVKM. V lost 3 bases and J lost 7, with 12 bases in between. The CDR3 loop spans 13 amino acids. For the CDR3, the DNA is TGTGCCAGCAGTTTGGGACGGCCAGGTGAAGCTTTCTTT. Translating gives CASSLGRPGEAFF. Drawing the rest from reference TRBV28 and TRBJ1-1, the complete variable domain is DVKVTQSSRYLVKRTGEKVFLECVQDMDHENMFWYRQDPGLGLRLIYFSYDVKMKEKGDIPEGYSVSREKKERFSLILESASTNQTSMYLCASSLGRPGEAFFGQGTRLTVV.

This clonotype was counted ten times or more. The chain has TRBV14 and TRBJ1-2; 7 nucleotides match TRBD1. Germline CDR1 and CDR2: SGHDN and FVKESK. The CDR3 has 14 amino acids. V gave up 4 bases and J gave up 4 bases; unmatched junction bases: 6. DNA for the CDR3: TGTGCCAGCAGCCCCGACAGGGATTTCTATGGCTACACCTTC. This gives the protein CASSPDRDFYGYTF.

The rearrangement joins TRBV25-1 to TRBJ2-7; D tentatively fits TRBD1 or TRBD2 (6 bases each). Germline V lookup: CDR1 MGHDK, CDR2 SYGVNS. Trimming removed 0 bases from V and 3 bases from J, with 15 bases in between. The CDR3 loop spans 16 amino acids. The DNA for the CDR3 is TGTGCCAGCAGTGAATATGCCGGGGGCGCGATCTACGAGCAGTACTTC. Protein sequence: CASSEYAGGAIYEQYF.

This clonotype showed up many times. This chain connects TRBV5-8 to TRBJ2-1, with 10 bases identical to TRBD1. The CDR3 sequence is 17 residues long. CDR1 is SGHTS and CDR2 is YDEGEE in the germline V gene. Trimming removed 0 bases from V and 4 bases from J; junction bases left unmatched: 7. CDR3 sequence: CASSLVAGTGDYNEQFF. The DNA of the CDR3 is TGTGCCAGCAGCTTGGTCGCCGGGACAGGGGATTACAATGAGCAGTTCTTC.

There are many counts of this clonotype. The J gene is TRBJ2-7, the V gene TRBV7-6; 7 bases are shared with TRBD2. Germline V gene lookup returns CDR1 SGHVS and CDR2 FNYEAQ. The CDR3 consists of 15 residues. V was pared by 5 bases and J by 2 bases, with 9 bases of the junction left unmatched. The CDR3 here is CASSSTSARAYEQYF. The CDR3 bases are TGTGCCAGCAGCAGTACTAGCGCGAGGGCCTACGAGCAGTACTTC.

This clonotype was observed a few times. The DNA of the CDR3 is TGTGCCAGCACACCGGACAGGGCATACGAGCAGTACTTC. Residues: CASTPDRAYEQYF. The chain links TRBV2 to TRBJ2-7; TRBD1 agrees at 8 bases. With V trimmed by 7 bases and J by 4 bases, 6 bases remained unmatched. The CDR3 spans 13 residues. Looked up from germline, CDR1 is SNHLY and CDR2 is FYNNEI.

This clonotype has just a few counts. This sequence joins TRBV20-1 and TRBJ2-5, with 11 bases lining up with TRBD2. The CDR3 runs 16 residues. The ends lost 0 bases at V and 1 base at J; junction bases unmatched: 4. Germline lookup yields CDR1 DFQATT and CDR2 SNEGSKA (reference sequence). CDR3 coding DNA: TGCAGTGCTAGAGACGGGACTAGCGGAGGCCAAGAGACCCAGTACTTC. It codes for CSARDGTSGGQETQYF.

The rearrangement joins TRBV29-1 to TRBJ2-5; D is unclear. The CDR3 has 12 amino acids. The germline V gene has CDR1 SQVTM and CDR2 ANQGSEA. CDR3 DNA: TGCAGTGCTATGCAGGCCCAAGAGACCCAGTACTTC. It codes for CSAMQAQETQYF.

The chain has TRBV15 and TRBJ1-2; D is unclear. Trimming removed 5 bases at V and 6 bases at J, with 13 bases between. Germline V gene data show CDR1 as LNHNV and CDR2 as YYDKDF (reference sequence). The CDR3 length is 13 residues. Here the CDR3 reads CATSPRYIDGYTF. In DNA form, the CDR3 reads TGTGCCACCAGCCCTCGATATATAGATGGCTACACCTTC.

This clonotype was counted ten times or more. The chain uses TRBV7-3 and TRBJ1-2; unclear D gene. Germline CDR1 SGHTA, CDR2 FQGTGA. The CDR3 sequence is 10 residues long. Between the trimmed V and J ends, which lost 9 bases and 8 bases, there was a span of 10 bases. CDR3 in amino acids: CASRHSGYTF. CDR3 bases: TGTGCCAGTCGACACAGCGGCTACACCTTC.

The chain employs TRBV20-1 and TRBJ2-7; 9 bases match TRBD1. With V trimmed by 3 bases and J by 6 bases, 9 bases remained unmatched. In germline, CDR1 is DFQATT, CDR2 SNEGSKA (reference sequence). The CDR3 totals 14 residues. The CDR3 nucleotides are TGCAGTGCTAGCTTCGGGACAGGGACTCGCGAGCAGTACTTC. It translates to CSASFGTGTREQYF.

The CDR3 region is CASNLYTSGFYGYTF. DNA for the CDR3: TGCGCCAGCAACCTCTACACCTCAGGGTTCTATGGCTACACCTTC. V usage is TRBV5-1 and J usage is TRBJ1-2; tentatively, D is TRBD1 (5 bases). The germline V and J ends were trimmed by 6 bases and 4 bases, with 19 bases remaining between them. CDR1 and CDR2 (germline): SGHRS, YFSETQ. The CDR3 sequence is 15 residues long.